This record concerns one T cell receptor beta chain sequence. Its cognate antigen has yet to be identified. No quality values exist for individual bases; no much larger clone is one base distant. The data derive from a study of cytomegalovirus exposure and HLA in healthy donors (dated by TCRdb to 2016 to 2017). Turning to the overall study: An earlier analysis of some 500 of the donors reported 250 to 300 Gb of sequence data and 100 million to 140 million unique TCR beta sequences from roughly 180 million T cells. Typing coverage differed by locus: A, B, C, DRB1 and DQB1 were typed in about 620-640 donors, DQA1 in 500 to 550, DPA1 in 600 to 610, and DPB1 in roughly 450. Donor age, sex, ethnicity and CMV serostatus were collected together with the repertoire data. The study aimed to test whether cataloging public T cell receptors could reveal signatures of past pathogen exposure. High-throughput TCR immunosequencing, statistical association of individual TCRs with disease status, and machine learning were combined to predict cytomegalovirus infection status. An early release that covered about 640 HLA-typed donors contained about 300 gigabases of sequencing data and tens of millions of unique TCR sequences. Every repertoire in the discovery cohort had been generated on one and the same sequencing platform. Rather than using new phenotypic data, the later analysis identified candidate immune exposures from TCR beta sequences and from how often those sequences occurred across donors. A later analysis re-examined previously published TCR beta repertoires from around 670 donors and added high-resolution HLA genotyping to investigate patterns of TCR occurrence. Among the approximately 420 genotyped donors, more than 70% belonged to the genetic ancestry cluster associated with self-reported Caucasian donors. A later genetic analysis used genome-wide SNP genotypes for about 55% of the 666 donors, treating that subset as a discovery cohort. The T cell repertoires of under 750 subjects were profiled by immunosequencing and related to cytomegalovirus serostatus. On average, roughly 240,000 unique TCR beta nucleotide sequences were sequenced per donor among some 420 genotyped donors of the cohort, with roughly 18% of those sequences being non-productive. To decide whether each TCR beta V gene segment behaved as functional or pseudogenic, an earlier analysis of fewer than 750 of the donors relied on high-throughput TCR beta sequencing. HLA typing covered class I and class II loci at four-digit resolution. About five DR-DQ haplotypes were treated as single units for association and clustering because of strong linkage in the cohort. In addition to the first cohort of 666 subjects, a separate validation cohort of 120 different subjects was used.

The CDR3 numbers 15 residues from cysteine through phenylalanine. CDR3 DNA only is kept here, 45 bases in frame from base 1. Trimming at the junction amounts to 1 base on V and 4 bases on J, and the germline ends lie 13 bases apart. CDR1 is given as SNHLY and CDR2 as FYNNEI, both from the germline V gene. Library preparation was by the immunoSEQ multiplex PCR assay. A mixture of 60 forward primers for TCR Vbeta segments and 13 reverse primers for TCR Jbeta segments was used in the multiplex PCR. A multiplex PCR assay on genomic DNA amplified the CDR3 region of rearranged TCR beta genes. Amplified TCR beta libraries were sequenced as 87-base-pair reads on the Illumina HiSeq System. For the original study's pipeline: A later analysis tallied 80 million to 95 million unique TCR beta chains across the 666 repertoires, and around 12 million of those chains were shared by two or more donors. Raw reads were error-corrected and collapsed into unique sequences by a nearest-neighbor algorithm in which closely related sequences were merged to remove PCR and sequencing errors. To assign V, D and J gene segments, CDR3 sequences were aligned to IMGT reference sequences. For a sequence to be retained, a match of at least six nucleotides was required to both a V gene segment and a J gene segment. A rearrangement counted as productive if the CDR3 had no stop codons and remained in frame with V and J, and every other rearrangement counted as non-productive. Following IMGT convention, CDR3 was defined as the stretch from the second conserved V-encoded cysteine up to the conserved J-encoded phenylalanine. In an earlier analysis of roughly 610 of the donors, sequences lacking an unambiguous match to a single V gene segment were excluded. An earlier analysis of about 590 of the donors classified V segments as functional when productive rearrangements were above 56.7% and as segregating when the standard deviation between donors was above 5%. A statistical classification framework was built to diagnose cytomegalovirus status from the catalog of TCR beta chain sequences. In a later analysis, V and J genes were assigned by comparing TCR nucleotide sequences against IMGT/GENE-DB human TR gene sequences. A later analysis assigned CDR3 sequences and most-parsimonious VDJ recombination scenarios with the TCRdist pipeline. In a later analysis, every TCR beta chain was defined by the combination of its CDR3 amino acid sequence and its V-gene family, and reads without a unique V-gene family were dropped. In a later analysis, nearly 600 highly shared, low-generation-probability nucleotide sequences were removed to address suspected cross-contamination and a sequencing artifact. A later analysis calculated a clonal expansion index for each public chain from normalized within-repertoire ranks of inferred template counts. In a later analysis, generation probabilities were computed using a VDJ recombination model fitted to out-of-frame rearrangements, and the results were checked against IGoR. In a later analysis, TCR-TCR, TCR-HLA and TCR-CMV co-occurrence was scored with hypergeometric tests, and a repertoire-size bias correction was applied to TCR pairs. To estimate false discovery rates, a later analysis permuted the HLA or CMV assignments 20 times. A later analysis grouped co-occurring TCRs with DBSCAN, adding TCRdist sequence similarity when clustering within HLA-allele-positive subsets. For co-occurrence clustering, repertoires with fewer than 30,000 or more than 120,000 public chains were excluded, along with about five repertoires with anomalous nucleotide sharing. TCRdb carries this immuneACCESS record with in-frame sequences only. Its versions omit some clonotypes, under half of them owing to an unresolved V gene in the studies checked, with the rest unexplained. The V and J calls and clone size come from that table; D and trimming were worked out from the DNA. The sample yields fewer than 150,000 clones; about 74% were counted once. The top ten clones comprise around 3% of the sample.

Results the study describes overall, beyond this receptor: In a later analysis, some 17,000 TCR beta sequences were associated with specific HLA alleles at a false discovery rate of 0.05. While some public TCRs were present in many individuals, most TCR sequences turned up only very rarely across donors. Assigning TCR associations to individual alleles was difficult when HLA alleles, especially DR and DQ, strongly co-occurred. A later analysis reported that several top co-occurrence clusters appeared linked to parvovirus B19, influenza, CMV and Epstein-Barr virus. In vitro tests confirmed that three of the cytomegalovirus-associated TCR beta chains recognize cytomegalovirus antigens. In this cohort, only TCR beta chains were sequenced, and detectable features were limited by the absence of alpha or paired-chain data. Because counts were too low, about 18 rarely observed V segments, including chromosome 9 orphons, were excluded from the earlier analysis of some 540 of the donors. A further reported finding was that TCR beta sequences accurately predicted the HLA-A and HLA-B alleles for most subjects in the first cohort. In a later analysis, most CMV-associated TCR beta chains were found to appear HLA-restricted, with HLA associations seemingly driven largely by CMV exposure. Roughly uniform sequencing depth across donors was assumed in presence/absence analyses, although this assumption may not hold. In a later genetic analysis, fewer N-insertions in productive TCRs were reported among donors in an Asian-associated ancestry cluster than the 666-donor mean. In a later genetic analysis, a missense DCLRE1C variant was associated with V-gene and J-gene trimming of TCR beta chains, and the association was replicated in an independent cohort. Correlated functional status among segregating V segments might be attributable to linkage disequilibrium, but an unknown experimental factor could not be ruled out. For the cohort, immune exposure information was limited to CMV serostatus. The study listed 164 TCR beta chains as associated with cytomegalovirus. In an earlier analysis of approximately 590 of the donors, most TCR beta V segments appeared in productive rearrangements about 87% or about 30% of the time, broadly matching IMGT annotations. In a later analysis, the rate of TCR association differed among HLA loci, with DRB1 alleles having the most associated TCRs and HLA-C alleles having the fewest. Some IMGT-functional V segments, including TRBV6-2 and TRBV6-3, could not be told apart with the 87-base-pair reads, so those segments were excluded. A later analysis found that HLA-associated TCR beta chains were more clonally expanded and had lower generation probabilities than equally common non-associated chains. A cluster of highly shared sequence variants was judged likely to represent a technical artifact of the sequencing pipeline. HLA typing was unavailable for some donors at each locus, so association tests used only the typed subset. Cytomegalovirus status was reported to be diagnosed by the classifier with high specificity and sensitivity in both the original and validation cohorts. The authors suggested that the approach could potentially be generalized to other disease states and immunological phenotypes.

The cohort consisted of hundreds of healthy bone marrow donors. At the time of sampling, every cohort member was nominally healthy, though immune exposures that went unrecorded were likely present. The donor tested CMV seropositive, placing the donor among the 250 to 350 seropositive members of the cohort. A peripheral blood sample was provided by each donor, and peripheral blood mononuclear cells were used for TCR beta sequencing. Genomic DNA extraction from the blood cell samples was performed with the Qiagen DNeasy Blood Extraction Kit. The sequenced sample consisted of PBMCs. The chain was built from TRBV2 and TRBJ1-1, with TRBD1 perhaps the D gene, on 6 matching bases. The source is a woman aged 40-49 years in good health and CMV-seropositive. The DNA is TGTGCCAGCAGTGAAGAGGGGGGGACCCTCACTGAAGCTTTCTTT. It specifies CASSEEGGTLTEAFF.